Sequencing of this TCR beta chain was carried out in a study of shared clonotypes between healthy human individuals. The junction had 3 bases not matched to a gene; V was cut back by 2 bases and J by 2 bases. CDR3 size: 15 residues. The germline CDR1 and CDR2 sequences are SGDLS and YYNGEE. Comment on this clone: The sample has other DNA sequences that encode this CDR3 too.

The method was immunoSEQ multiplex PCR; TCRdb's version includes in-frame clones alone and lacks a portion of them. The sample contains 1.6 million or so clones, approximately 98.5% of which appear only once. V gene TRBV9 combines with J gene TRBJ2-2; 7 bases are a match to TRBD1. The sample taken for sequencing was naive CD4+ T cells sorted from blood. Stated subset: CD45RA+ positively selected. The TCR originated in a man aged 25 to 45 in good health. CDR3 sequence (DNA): TGTGCCAGCAGCGTGGGACAGATAAACACCGGGGAGCTGTTTTTT. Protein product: CASSVGQINTGELFF. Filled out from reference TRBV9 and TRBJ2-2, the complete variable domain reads DSGVTQTPKHLITATGQRVTLRCSPRSGDLSVYWYQQSLDQGLQFLIQYYNGEERAKGNILERFSAQQFPDLHSELNLSSLELGDSALYFCASSVGQINTGELFFGEGSRLTVL.